This T cell receptor (beta chain) originates from a study of shared clonotypes between healthy human individuals. The sample holds a few counts of this clone. What it recognizes is unknown. General study results and limits: An expected dependence of interdonor clonotype sharing on sequencing depth was noted. Generation probabilities were higher for clonotypes shared across all four sorted-subset donors than for unshared ones.

Clones were sequenced by immunoSEQ multiplex PCR, and TCRdb holds only the in-frame ones, with some missing. Counted here are approximately 2.1 million clones, 93% occurring once; the ten biggest clones make up 0.39%. Germline V gene lookup returns CDR1 GTSNPN and CDR2 SVGIG (reference sequence). Trimming removed 1 base from V and 4 bases from J, with 14 bases in between. The CDR3 spans 15 residues. This sequence originates from a man aged 18 to 29 in good health. Some clones in this sample may be carry-over from other donors' samples. This rearrangement joins TRBV30 to TRBJ1-5; the D is unclear. The sample was naive CD4+ T cells from PBMCs. Stated subset: CD45RA+ positively selected. The CDR3 spells CAWSGGWAGNQPQHF. The CDR3 nucleotides read TGTGCCTGGAGTGGAGGGTGGGCTGGAAATCAGCCCCAGCATTTT.